Presented here are 30 T cell receptor beta chains from one specimen sequenced in a study of blood T cell repertoires in COVID-19 (dated by TCRdb to about 2020). Receptors were amplified or captured by the immunoSEQ multiplex PCR assay. The table was pulled from immuneACCESS by TCRdb, which kept in-frame rearrangements only. Such tables lose some clones; where checked, under half of the loss comes from unresolved V genes, and the rest has no known cause. Counted in this sample were about 350,000 clones; roughly 90% of them appeared once. Approximately 0.99% of the sample is held by the ten biggest clonotypes. Sequenced: PBMCs or T cells enriched from blood (not recorded which). The receptors shown here come from a woman aged 25 to 45 who had recovered from COVID-19.

In this sample, this clone turned up once. This sequence joins TRBV15 and TRBJ1-5; TRBD1 might be the D (5 bases). The CDR3 has 13 residues. Germline assignment: CDR1 LNHNV and CDR2 YYDKDF (reference sequence). Trimming stripped 4 bases from V and 5 bases from J, with 9 bases between. In DNA, the CDR3 is TGTGCCACCAGCAACAGGTGGGATCAGCCCCAGCATTTT. It translates to CATSNRWDQPQHF.

This clone was seen just once. The rearrangement joins TRBV5-1 to TRBJ1-5; no firm D call. Germline lookup yields CDR1 SGHRS and CDR2 YFSETQ. Trimming pared 0 bases from V and 6 bases from J, leaving 13 bases between. The CDR3 is 15 amino acids. CDR3 sequence: CASSLEGGLGQPQHF. In DNA form, the CDR3 reads TGCGCCAGCAGCTTGGAAGGTGGACTGGGTCAGCCCCAGCATTTT.

The genes are TRBV2 and TRBJ1-4, with 9 bases identical to TRBD1. Germline values: CDR1 SNHLY, CDR2 FYNNEI. The CDR3 has 16 residues. V was pared by 4 bases and J by 10 bases, with 13 bases of the junction left unmatched. In DNA, the CDR3 is TGTGCCAGCAGTGCCGTCCCGGGACAGGGAGTGGGAAAACTGTTTTTT. This gives the protein CASSAVPGQGVGKLFF.

This clone was detected only once. The V gene is TRBV14, the J gene TRBJ2-4; D remains ambiguous. Germline V gene sequence: CDR1 SGHDN, CDR2 FVKESK. V was pared by 0 bases and J by 8 bases, with 8 bases between. The length of the CDR3 is 13 residues. The CDR3 loop reads CASSQDLPDIQYF. In nucleotides, the CDR3 is TGTGCCAGCAGCCAAGACTTGCCGGACATTCAGTACTTC.

V gene TRBV23-1 combines with J gene TRBJ1-3; 7 bases agree with TRBD1. TRBV23-1 is classed as an ORF, of uncertain function. The CDR3 spans 16 residues. The ends lost 3 bases at V and 2 bases at J; junction bases unmatched: 7. The CDR3 region has the DNA TGCGCCAGCAGTCACCACGGACAGGACGCTGGAAACACCATATATTTT. This gives the protein CASSHHGQDAGNTIYF.

This chain uses TRBV10-2 with TRBJ1-1, with 12 positions matching TRBD1. The V gene's germline CDR1 is WSHSY and CDR2 SAAADI. This CDR3 region has 16 residues. V trimming: 6 bases; J trimming: 4 bases; junction bases outside the gene matches: 9. The CDR3 loop is CASSNPGTGGPTEAFF. Written as DNA, the CDR3 is TGCGCCAGCAGCAACCCCGGGACAGGGGGCCCCACTGAAGCTTTCTTT.

V is TRBV29-1 and J is TRBJ2-5, with TRBD1 matching 8 bases. After removal of 4 bases from V and 3 bases from J, the junction contained 7 bases not matched to a gene. This CDR3 has 14 residues. The germline V gene encodes CDR1 SQVTM and CDR2 ANQGSEA. CDR3 region: CSVGTGSSEETQYF. DNA for the CDR3: TGCAGCGTTGGGACAGGGTCTTCTGAAGAGACCCAGTACTTC.

The chain recombines TRBV9 with TRBJ2-1, with TRBD1 matching over 8 bases. This CDR3 is 16 amino acids long. Trimming took 3 bases from V and 2 from J; bases not matched to a gene: 7. CDR1 is SGDLS and CDR2 is YYNGEE in the germline V gene. CDR3 sequence reads: CASSAPGGATYNEQFF. For the CDR3, the DNA is TGTGCCAGCAGCGCCCCAGGGGGCGCGACCTACAATGAGCAGTTCTTC.

The chain couples TRBV5-4 to TRBJ1-4; no firm D call. V lost 0 bases, J lost 0 bases, and 6 bases lay in between. CDR1 is SGHNT, CDR2 YYREEE, per germline (reference sequence). The CDR3 spans 15 residues. The CDR3 loop is CASSLGGATNEKLFF. In DNA, the CDR3 is TGTGCCAGCAGCTTGGGAGGTGCAACTAATGAAAAACTGTTTTTT.

This clone was counted only a few times. The chain has TRBV9 and TRBJ1-6; the match to TRBD1 covers 8 bases. The germline gives CDR1 SGDLS, CDR2 YYNGEE. The CDR3 is made up of 18 amino acids. V trimming: 0 bases; J trimming: 5 bases; junction bases outside the gene matches: 10. CDR3 loop: CASSVGAGTGWDNSPLHF. For the CDR3, the DNA is TGTGCCAGCAGCGTAGGCGCAGGGACAGGCTGGGATAATTCACCCCTCCACTTT. The whole variable domain, filled in from reference TRBV9 and TRBJ1-6, reads DSGVTQTPKHLITATGQRVTLRCSPRSGDLSVYWYQQSLDQGLQFLIQYYNGEERAKGNILERFSAQQFPDLHSELNLSSLELGDSALYFCASSVGAGTGWDNSPLHFGNGTRLTVT.

CDR3 DNA: TGTGCCAGTAGCAGGGACAGGGGTTATTCACCCCTCCACTTT. It encodes CASSRDRGYSPLHF. The genes are TRBV19 and TRBJ1-6; 10 bases agree with TRBD1. The CDR3 has 14 amino acids. Losses at the gene ends were 6 bases for V and 8 bases for J; bases not matched to a gene: 4. The germline gives CDR1 LNHDA, CDR2 SQIVND (reference sequence). Supplemented by reference TRBV19 and TRBJ1-6, the full variable domain reads DGGITQSPKYLFRKEGQNVTLSCEQNLNHDAMYWYRQDPGQGLRLIYYSQIVNDFQKGDIAEGYSVSREKKESFPLTVTSAQKNPTAFYLCASSRDRGYSPLHFGNGTRLTVT.

The chain has TRBV15 and TRBJ1-1; D call uncertain. V lost 1 base and J lost 3, with 15 bases in between. Germline CDR1 is LNHNV and CDR2 is YYDKDF (reference sequence). The length of the CDR3 is 16 residues. CDR3 sequence (DNA): TGTGCCACCAGCAGAGCTACGAGAATTGTGGACACTGAAGCTTTCTTT. Translation: CATSRATRIVDTEAFF.

The chain carries TRBV2 and TRBJ2-3; 10 bases line up with TRBD1. With V trimmed by 5 bases and J by 6 bases, 5 bases remained unmatched. The CDR3 extends over 14 amino acids. Germline assignment: CDR1 SNHLY and CDR2 FYNNEI. CDR3 protein: CASSKGQGFDTQYF. In DNA, the CDR3 is TGTGCCAGCAGTAAGGGACAGGGGTTTGATACGCAGTATTTT. The whole variable domain, remainder taken from reference TRBV2 and TRBJ2-3, is EPEVTQTPSHQVTQMGQEVILRCVPISNHLYFYWYRQILGQKVEFLVSFYNNEISEKSEIFDDQFSVERPDGSNFTLKIRSTKLEDSAMYFCASSKGQGFDTQYFGPGTRLTVL.

This chain connects TRBV7-9 to TRBJ2-2; 9 bases match TRBD2. Germline V CDR1 and CDR2: SEHNR, FQNEAQ (reference sequence). CDR3 size: 17 residues. Germline trimming cut 7 bases from V and 0 bases from J; bases unmatched to any gene: 9. The CDR3 DNA reads TGTGCCAGCATCCCGGGACTAGCACTCGCGAACACCGGGGAGCTGTTTTTT. Amino acid sequence: CASIPGLALANTGELFF. The full variable domain, in which reference TRBV7-9 and TRBJ2-2 provide the parts outside the CDR3, is DTGVSQNPRHKITKRGQNVTFRCDPISEHNRLYWYRQTLGQGPEFLTYFQNEAQLEKSRLLSDRFSAERPKGSFSTLEIQRTEQGDSAMYLCASIPGLALANTGELFFGEGSRLTVL.

The rearrangement joins TRBV7-8 to TRBJ1-4; 11 nucleotides agree with TRBD1. CDR1 and CDR2 from the germline V gene are SGHVS and FQNEAQ. V lost 5 bases to trimming and J lost 8 bases; unmatched junction nucleotides: 4. There are 14 residues in the CDR3. The CDR3 nucleotides are TGTGCCAGCAGCCTGGGGACAGGGGGGGAAAAACTGTTTTTT. Its translation is CASSLGTGGEKLFF.

The chain has TRBV2 and TRBJ1-1, with 10 bases matching TRBD1. After removal of 6 bases from V and 0 bases from J, the junction contained 7 bases not matched to a gene. CDR3 size: 16 residues. Germline V gene data show CDR1 as SNHLY and CDR2 as FYNNEI. This chain's CDR3 is CASSRRTGGLNTEAFF. In nucleotides, the CDR3 is TGTGCCAGCAGCCGACGGACAGGGGGATTGAACACTGAAGCTTTCTTT. Full variable domain (remainder filled in from reference TRBV2 and TRBJ1-1): EPEVTQTPSHQVTQMGQEVILRCVPISNHLYFYWYRQILGQKVEFLVSFYNNEISEKSEIFDDQFSVERPDGSNFTLKIRSTKLEDSAMYFCASSRRTGGLNTEAFFGQGTRLTVV.

The V call is TRBV15, the J call TRBJ2-1; D remains unclear. Trimming left V 5 bases short and J 5 bases short, with 13 bases between. The CDR3 has 14 residues. The germline V gene encodes CDR1 LNHNV and CDR2 YYDKDF (reference sequence). The CDR3, as DNA: TGTGCCACCAGCGAGCAACGAGGAAACAATGAGCAGTTCTTC. It is translated as CATSEQRGNNEQFF.

V usage is TRBV28 and J usage is TRBJ1-5, with D tentatively TRBD1 (6 bases). Trimming took 7 bases from V and 6 from J, leaving 25 bases between them. The CDR3 extends over 17 amino acids. Germline CDR1 is MDHEN and CDR2 is SYDVKM. The DNA for the CDR3 is TGTGCCAGCACCCCAGAGCTCGGGGGGCTAGGGGGTCAGCCCCAGCATTTT. This translates into CASTPELGGLGGQPQHF.

The chain uses TRBV2 and TRBJ1-4; 9 nucleotides align to TRBD1. Germline trimming cut 2 bases from V and 7 bases from J; bases unmatched to any gene: 8. The germline gives CDR1 SNHLY, CDR2 FYNNEI. This CDR3 comprises 16 residues. CDR3 protein: CASSESRDRAGEKLFF. DNA for the CDR3: TGTGCCAGCAGTGAAAGTCGGGACAGGGCCGGTGAAAAACTGTTTTTT.

The chain recombines TRBV9 with TRBJ2-1; the D gene is possibly TRBD1 (7 bases). Between the trimmed V and J ends, which lost 1 base and 5 bases, there was a span of 10 bases. This CDR3 is 14 amino acids long. Germline CDR1 reads SGDLS; CDR2 reads YYNGEE. Here the CDR3 DNA reads TGTGCCAGCAGCGTACAGGGGGGAAACAATGAGCAGTTCTTC. It specifies CASSVQGGNNEQFF.

The chain is built from TRBV6-1 and TRBJ1-6; D not resolved. The V gene lost 3 bases and the J gene lost 7 bases, with 7 bases spanning the gap. This CDR3 spans 13 amino acids. The germline CDR1 and CDR2 sequences are MNHNS and SASEGT. The CDR3 DNA follows: TGTGCCAGCAGTGACGCGACAAATTCACCCCTCCACTTT. Amino acid sequence: CASSDATNSPLHF.

The J gene is TRBJ2-7, the V gene TRBV5-1, with 7 bases aligning to TRBD1. Germline assignment: CDR1 SGHRS and CDR2 YFSETQ. After removal of 4 bases from V and 6 bases from J, the junction contained 13 bases not matched to a gene. The CDR3 has 15 residues. CDR3 loop: CASSPGTVSMSEQYF. In DNA, the CDR3 is TGCGCCAGCAGCCCGGGGACAGTCTCGATGTCCGAGCAGTACTTC.

This clone has a single count. The chain recombines TRBV10-2 with TRBJ1-1; no reliable D call. Germline assignment: CDR1 WSHSY and CDR2 SAAADI. The CDR3 is 15 amino acids. Trimming took 2 bases from V and 2 from J, leaving 12 bases between them. CDR3 nucleotide sequence: TGCGCCAGCAGTGAGCGGCGGACGGGAAACACTGAAGCTTTCTTT. It yields the protein CASSERRTGNTEAFF.

V and J are TRBV19 and TRBJ1-4; D is unresolved. The CDR3 spans 14 residues. The germline V gene encodes CDR1 LNHDA and CDR2 SQIVND (reference sequence). Trimming pared 7 bases from V and 4 bases from J, leaving 13 bases between. The CDR3 protein is CASTPRGYNEKLFF. As DNA, the CDR3 is TGTGCCAGTACCCCTCGGGGATATAATGAAAAACTGTTTTTT.

This clone showed up just a few times. V and J are TRBV28 and TRBJ1-1; the D gene is possibly TRBD1 (6 bases). CDR1 MDHEN and CDR2 SYDVKM come from the germline V gene. Between the trimmed V and J ends, which lost 6 bases and 3 bases, there was a span of 20 bases. The CDR3 runs to 16 residues. CDR3 sequence reads: CASRILGGARYTEAFF. For the CDR3, the DNA is TGTGCCAGCAGAATACTTGGGGGGGCGAGGTACACTGAAGCTTTCTTT.

The chain employs TRBV3-1 (or the pseudogene TRBV3-2) and TRBJ2-2; D is unclear. The CDR3 contains 13 residues. Germline V gene lookup returns CDR1 LGHDT and CDR2 YNNKEL (reference sequence). Deletions cut 1 base from V and 6 bases from J, with 6 bases between. The CDR3 is CASSQGPPGELFF. The CDR3 nucleotides are TGTGCCAGCAGCCAAGGGCCCCCCGGGGAGCTGTTTTTT.

A word on this clone: One end of the junction is discordant with germline, which a read error may explain. The chain combines TRBV2 with TRBJ1-2; the D is unclear. CDR1 is SNHLY and CDR2 is FYNNEI in the germline V gene. The CDR3 consists of 13 residues. The CDR3 bases are TGTGCCAGCAGGGAAGGACGGGTTGGGGGCTACACCTTC. This sequence encodes CASREGRVGGYTF. Full variable domain (remainder filled in from reference TRBV2 and TRBJ1-2): EPEVTQTPSHQVTQMGQEVILRCVPISNHLYFYWYRQILGQKVEFLVSFYNNEISEKSEIFDDQFSVERPDGSNFTLKIRSTKLEDSAMYFCASREGRVGGYTFGSGTRLTVV.

The chain couples TRBV5-4 to TRBJ2-1; 10 positions match TRBD1. The CDR3 totals 15 residues. The germline V gene encodes CDR1 SGHNT and CDR2 YYREEE (reference sequence). With V trimmed by 2 bases and J by 4 bases, 3 bases remained unmatched. The DNA of the CDR3 is TGTGCCAGCAGCTTCGGGACAGGGGCTTACAATGAGCAGTTCTTC. This sequence encodes CASSFGTGAYNEQFF.

The genes are TRBV9 and TRBJ2-7; weak D call: TRBD2 (7 bases). The CDR3 contains 14 residues. Per germline, CDR1 SGDLS and CDR2 YYNGEE. Trimming took off 2 bases at V and 2 bases at J, with 11 bases between the two ends. The CDR3 nucleotides are TGTGCCAGCAGCGTCGGCGGGGGCCCCTACGAGCAGTACTTC. This gives the protein CASSVGGGPYEQYF.

This chain joins TRBV5-5 and TRBJ2-1; 8 positions agree with TRBD2. This CDR3 comprises 17 residues. Germline loops: CDR1 SGHKS, CDR2 YYEKEE (reference sequence). The V gene end was trimmed by 0 bases and the J gene end by 0 bases; junction bases not matched to a gene: 5. The CDR3 region is CASSLASGGLSYNEQFF. For the CDR3, the DNA is TGTGCCAGCAGCTTGGCCTCGGGGGGGCTCTCCTACAATGAGCAGTTCTTC.